The clone carrying this T cell receptor beta chain has more than one count but fewer than ten. As yet, its antigen is unknown. This CDR3 is 12 amino acids long. Between the trimmed V and J ends, which lost 7 bases and 6 bases, there was a span of 13 bases. Germline lookup yields CDR1 MNHEY and CDR2 SMNVEV (reference sequence). These data are taken from a study of immune evolution from preneoplasia to lung adenocarcinoma. Findings and limits, study-wide: Normal lung had the highest top T cell clone frequencies. Normal lung had highest clonality; later lesions appeared denser, more diverse.

The data were produced by immunoSEQ multiplex PCR, yet TCRdb's version contains in-frame clones alone and is incomplete. The sample has thousands of clones, over 75% seen once. The genes are TRBV27 and TRBJ2-7; D gene ambiguous. The specimen sequenced was FFPE invasive lung adenocarcinoma tissue. The sequence was collected from a person between 55 and 69 years old with lung adenocarcinoma. CDR3 residues: CASKNLVGEQYF. DNA of the CDR3: TGTGCCAGCAAGAACCTGGTGGGCGAGCAGTACTTC.